The text below deals with one T cell receptor (beta chain). What it binds is unknown. The sample belongs to a study of shared clonotypes between healthy human individuals. Study-wide points: With a handful of donors compared, approximately 5% of naive CD4 clonotypes were shared.

Only CD45RO-negative cells positively selected for CCR7 counted as naive CD8 cells, so terminally differentiated effector memory CD45RA+ cells were excluded. V lost 0 bases to trimming and J lost 3 bases, with 3 bases between them. Germline CDR1 is MNHEY and CDR2 is SVGAGI. CDR3 length: 13 residues. Genomic DNA per cell subset filled all wells of several immunoSEQ plates. Data came from immunoSEQ multiplex PCR; TCRdb stores just in-frame clones and leaves some out. The sample includes roughly 2,000,000 clones, approximately 92% of them seen just once. This sequence originates from a man between 18 and 29 years old in good health. Some clones in this sample may be carry-over from other donors' samples. The chain is built from TRBV6-5 and TRBJ1-5, with no clear D. Sequenced input: naive CD8+ T cells from PBMCs. CDR3 sequence reads: CASSYSVNQPQHF. CDR3 DNA sequence: TGTGCCAGCAGTTACTCAGTCAATCAGCCCCAGCATTTT.